These 24 T cell receptor beta chains came from one sample sequenced in a study of Tregs in tolerant kidney transplant recipients (dated by TCRdb to the late 2010s). Library preparation employed the immunoSEQ multiplex PCR assay. The clones in this table, taken by TCRdb from immuneACCESS, are in-frame only. Not every clone is retained; where verified, under half of the shortfall comes from an unresolved V gene, and the cause of the rest is unknown. This sample gives around 61,000 clones in total; about 83% of them show up just once. Roughly 5% of the sample lies in the top ten. The sequencing input was CD4+ T cells from blood. These receptors originate from a human donor in good health.

The chain uses TRBV2 and TRBJ2-4; D is ambiguous. V lost 3 bases, J lost 3 bases, and 6 bases lay in between. CDR1 is SNHLY and CDR2 is FYNNEI in the germline V gene. This CDR3 contains 13 residues. Written as DNA, the CDR3 is TGTGCCAGCAGTGATCGGTTCAAAAACATTCAGTACTTC. Amino acids: CASSDRFKNIQYF.

This chain connects TRBV15 to TRBJ2-1; D uncertain. Germline CDR1 and CDR2: LNHNV and YYDKDF (reference sequence). The length of the CDR3 is 14 residues. V lost 1 base, J lost 8 bases, and 12 bases lay in between. The CDR3 coding sequence is TGTGCCACCAGCAGAGCTGGTATATTCGATGAGCAGTTCTTC. It is translated as CATSRAGIFDEQFF.

This clone appeared a few times. The J gene is TRBJ2-1, the V gene TRBV7-2, with D possibly called TRBD1 or TRBD2 (5 bases each). The CDR3 consists of 16 residues. V was cut by 5 bases and J by 6 bases, with 20 bases left in between. CDR1 is SGHTA and CDR2 is FQGNSA in the germline V gene. The CDR3 spells CASSPTGTKSPNEQFF. For the CDR3, the DNA is TGTGCCAGCAGCCCAACCGGGACGAAGAGCCCCAATGAGCAGTTCTTC.

The chain is built from TRBV7-2 and TRBJ2-2, with 13 bases fitting TRBD2. The CDR3 length is 17 residues. Germline values: CDR1 SGHTA, CDR2 FQGNSA. V gave up 4 bases and J gave up 2 bases; unmatched junction bases: 4. CDR3 in amino acids: CASSSEGLAGNTGELFF. CDR3 DNA sequence: TGTGCCAGCAGCTCCGAGGGACTAGCGGGAAACACCGGGGAGCTGTTTTTT.

J is TRBJ1-2 and V is TRBV6-4; D might be TRBD1 (5 bases). Germline lookup yields CDR1 MRHNA and CDR2 SNTAGT. Between the trimmed V and J ends, which lost 2 bases and 4 bases, there was a span of 11 bases. The CDR3 has 14 residues. The DNA for the CDR3 is TGTGCCAGCAGTGACGGAGTGGGGACCTATGGCTACACCTTC. Encoded protein: CASSDGVGTYGYTF.

The chain uses TRBV30 and TRBJ2-7; D is uncertain. The CDR3 contains 14 residues. Germline-derived CDR1 and CDR2 are GTSNPN and SVGIG (reference sequence). With 2 bases removed from V and 6 bases from J, the gap between germline ends came to 17 bases. CDR3 sequence reads: CAWSSSRVVAEQYF. In DNA form, the CDR3 reads TGTGCCTGGAGTTCTTCACGGGTCGTCGCCGAGCAGTACTTC.

V and J are TRBV4-1 and TRBJ2-1; 16 nucleotides agree with TRBD2. Trimming at V came to 4 bases and at J to 0 bases, leaving 12 bases not matched to a gene. The length of the CDR3 is 21 residues. The germline V gene has CDR1 MGHRA and CDR2 YSYEKL. The CDR3 nucleotides read TGCGCCAGCAGCCCGAAAGGGACTAGCGGGGGGGGAATACACTCCTACAATGAGCAGTTCTTC. It yields the protein CASSPKGTSGGGIHSYNEQFF.

The rearrangement joins TRBV5-6 to TRBJ2-6, with D unclear. The ends were cut back, 0 bases at V and 1 base at J, with 5 bases in the middle. CDR1 SGHDT and CDR2 YYEEEE come from the germline V gene. The CDR3 has 15 residues. The CDR3, as DNA: TGTGCCAGCAGCTTGGTTCCATCTGGGGCCAACGTCCTGACTTTC. It yields the protein CASSLVPSGANVLTF.

V is TRBV11-2 and J is TRBJ2-2; 8 nucleotides agree with TRBD2. The CDR3 length is 19 residues. From germline, CDR1 is SGHAT and CDR2 FQNNGV. With V trimmed by 5 bases and J by 4 bases, 18 bases remained unmatched. The CDR3 DNA sequence: TGTGCCAGCAGCCCCCTATGGGGCCGGGGGGGGCTGGGCACCGGGGAGCTGTTTTTT. Its translation is CASSPLWGRGGLGTGELFF.

This chain links TRBV10-3 with TRBJ1-1; D remains unclear. V lost 0 bases to trimming and J lost 3 bases, with 5 bases between them. Germline values: CDR1 ENHRY, CDR2 SYGVKD. The CDR3 length is 13 residues. Here the CDR3 reads CAISESQHTEAFF. CDR3 sequence (DNA): TGTGCCATCAGTGAGTCGCAGCACACTGAAGCTTTCTTT.

The rearrangement uses TRBV9 and TRBJ2-4; either TRBD1 or TRBD2 may supply D (5 bases each). Trimming cost V 5 bases and J 8 bases, with 17 bases left between them. The CDR3 consists of 14 residues. Germline V gene sequence: CDR1 SGDLS, CDR2 YYNGEE. The chain's CDR3 is CASSAGTQWDIQYF. CDR3 sequence (DNA): TGTGCCAGCAGTGCCGGGACCCAATGGGACATTCAGTACTTC.

The chain joins TRBV5-4 to TRBJ2-7; tentative D call: TRBD1 (6 bases). The CDR3 consists of 14 residues. V was shortened by 0 bases and J by 2 bases, with 9 bases between the two germline ends. Germline assignment: CDR1 SGHNT and CDR2 YYREEE (reference sequence). The CDR3, as DNA: TGTGCCAGCAGCTTGGGGGGGACAACCTACGAGCAGTACTTC. Protein sequence: CASSLGGTTYEQYF.

V gene TRBV15 combines with J gene TRBJ1-5; D remains unclear. V lost 0 bases and J lost 4, with 19 bases in between. Germline V gene sequence: CDR1 LNHNV, CDR2 YYDKDF (reference sequence). CDR3 size: 18 residues. CDR3 in DNA: TGTGCCACCAGCAGAGATCGGTGGGCAGGACTAAAGAATCAGCCCCAGCATTTT. Amino acids: CATSRDRWAGLKNQPQHF.

The chain employs TRBV30 and TRBJ1-6; D is unresolved. CDR1 GTSNPN and CDR2 SVGIG come from the germline V gene (reference sequence). CDR3 length: 13 residues. V dropped 0 bases and J dropped 8 bases, with 8 bases sitting between them. In DNA, the CDR3 is TGTGCCTGGAGTGTTGGGCTTGATTCACCCCTCCACTTT. It codes for CAWSVGLDSPLHF. The entire variable domain, with the rest obtained from reference TRBV30 and TRBJ1-6, is as follows: SQTIHQWPATLVQPVGSPLSLECTVEGTSNPNLYWYRQAAGRGLQLLFYSVGIGQISSEVPQNLSASRPQDRQFILSSKKLLLSDSGFYLCAWSVGLDSPLHFGNGTRLTVT.

This chain uses TRBV30 with TRBJ2-3; the D call may be TRBD1 or TRBD2 (5 bases each). Per the germline V gene, CDR1 is GTSNPN and CDR2 is SVGIG (reference sequence). Trimming cost V 3 bases and J 2 bases, with 9 bases left between them. This CDR3 region has 13 residues. CDR3 sequence: CAWRRDPTDTQYF. The CDR3 DNA sequence: TGTGCCTGGAGACGGGACCCCACAGATACGCAGTATTTT.

The J gene is TRBJ2-7, the V gene TRBV10-3; D is ambiguous. The V end was cut by 3 bases, the J end by 6 bases, with 6 bases between. Germline loops: CDR1 ENHRY, CDR2 SYGVKD. This CDR3 is built from 11 residues. The CDR3 bases are TGTGCCATCAGTGATAAGAGCGAGCAGTACTTC. Protein: CAISDKSEQYF.

The chain employs TRBV27 and TRBJ1-2; D is unresolved. V lost 4 bases and J 3 bases, leaving 15 bases between the germline ends. The CDR3 contains 15 residues. Germline V gene sequence: CDR1 MNHEY, CDR2 SMNVEV (reference sequence). The CDR3 DNA is TGTGCCAGCAGTTCCCCCCGGACGGACCACTATGGCTACACCTTC. It encodes CASSSPRTDHYGYTF.

The chain joins TRBV4-3 to TRBJ1-5; D remains ambiguous. Between the trimmed V and J ends, which lost 1 base and 2 bases, there was a span of 12 bases. The CDR3 sequence is 16 residues long. Germline loops: CDR1 LGHNA, CDR2 YSLEER. The CDR3 DNA sequence: TGCGCCAGCAGCCAAGGTGGATACGGCGGCAATCAGCCCCAGCATTTT. Translated, it gives CASSQGGYGGNQPQHF.

This clone was found a few times. V and J are TRBV4-3 and TRBJ1-1; unclear D gene. CDR1 LGHNA and CDR2 YSLEER come from the germline V gene. V was clipped by 0 bases and J by 1 base, with 9 bases between them. This CDR3 comprises 15 residues. Here the CDR3 reads CASSQDHRANTEAFF. The CDR3 DNA follows: TGCGCCAGCAGCCAAGATCACAGAGCGAACACTGAAGCTTTCTTT.

V is TRBV2 and J is TRBJ1-4; D is unclear. V was cut by 6 bases and J by 7 bases, with 12 bases left in between. Looked up from germline, CDR1 is SNHLY and CDR2 is FYNNEI. The CDR3 covers 13 residues. The CDR3 sequence is CASRGGFSEKLFF. In DNA, the CDR3 is TGTGCCAGCAGGGGAGGGTTTAGTGAAAAACTGTTTTTT.

The chain joins TRBV6-1 to TRBJ2-7; D may match TRBD1 or TRBD2 (6 bases each). The CDR3 spans 13 residues. The germline CDR1 and CDR2 sequences are MNHNS and SASEGT. V gave up 3 bases and J gave up 3 bases, with 9 bases separating them. Written as DNA, the CDR3 is TGTGCCAGCAGTGACAGGGGAGGCTACGAGCAGTACTTC. It is translated as CASSDRGGYEQYF.

V usage is TRBV7-2 and J usage is TRBJ2-2, with 8 bases aligning to TRBD2. Germline-derived CDR1 and CDR2 are SGHTA and FQGNSA. The CDR3 is 14 residues long. V was pared by 5 bases and J by 5 bases, with 4 bases of the junction left unmatched. Written as DNA, the CDR3 is TGTGCCAGCAGCCAACCTAGCGGGACCGGGGAGCTGTTTTTT. As protein: CASSQPSGTGELFF.

CDR3 loop: CASSKEQGRNQPQHF. DNA of the CDR3: TGTGCCAGCTCCAAAGAGCAGGGGAGGAATCAGCCCCAGCATTTT. The chain recombines TRBV18 with TRBJ1-5; a possible D gene is TRBD1 (6 bases). Germline loops: CDR1 KGHSH, CDR2 LQKENI. Trimming took off 6 bases at V and 4 bases at J, with 16 bases between the two ends. The CDR3 runs 15 residues.

The chain uses TRBV29-1 and TRBJ1-2, with a tentative D call TRBD1 (6 bases). The germline V and J ends were trimmed by 2 bases and 7 bases, with 11 bases remaining between them. The CDR3 runs to 12 residues. CDR1 and CDR2 from the germline V gene are SQVTM and ANQGSEA. The CDR3 loop reads CSVETGSGGYTF. The DNA for the CDR3 is TGCAGCGTTGAAACAGGGAGTGGTGGCTACACCTTC.